Here is one T cell receptor (beta chain) with its context. This entry comes from a study of shared T cell receptors in the human thymus. Only in-frame clones appear in the TCRdb table, and some are missing; sequencing was by immunoSEQ multiplex PCR. The repertoire has 630,000 or so clones, around 87% of them found once; the top ten carry just under 0.0095%. CDR1 and CDR2 (germline): SNHLY, FYNNEI. The junction had 13 bases not matched to a gene; V was cut back by 6 bases and J by 4 bases. There are 19 residues in the CDR3. These sequences were also reported in another study, on human thymus T cells.

The chain links TRBV2 to TRBJ2-1; 15 nucleotides match TRBD2. The sequencing sample was made of thymocytes. This receptor was obtained from a boy less than two years old with a congenital heart defect. CDR3 DNA: TGTGCCAGCAGGGGGGGACTAGCGGGAGGACCGCTGATGTACAATGAGCAGTTCTTC. Translated: CASRGGLAGGPLMYNEQFF.